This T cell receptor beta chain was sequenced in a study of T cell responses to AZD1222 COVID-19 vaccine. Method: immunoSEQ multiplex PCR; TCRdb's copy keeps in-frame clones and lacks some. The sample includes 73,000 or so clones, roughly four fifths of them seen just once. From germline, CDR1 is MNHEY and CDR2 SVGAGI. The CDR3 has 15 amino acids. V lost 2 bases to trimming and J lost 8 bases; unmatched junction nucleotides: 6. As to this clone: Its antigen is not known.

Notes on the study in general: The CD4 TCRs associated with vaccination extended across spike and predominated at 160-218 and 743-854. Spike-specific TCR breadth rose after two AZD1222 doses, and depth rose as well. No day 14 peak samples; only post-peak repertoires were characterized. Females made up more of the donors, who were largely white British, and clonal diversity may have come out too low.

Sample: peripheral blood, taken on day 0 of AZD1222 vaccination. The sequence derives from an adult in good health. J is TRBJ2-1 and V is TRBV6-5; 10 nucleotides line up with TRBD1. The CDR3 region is CASSYPGTGVDEQFF. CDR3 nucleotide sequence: TGTGCCAGCAGTTACCCAGGGACAGGGGTCGATGAGCAGTTCTTC.